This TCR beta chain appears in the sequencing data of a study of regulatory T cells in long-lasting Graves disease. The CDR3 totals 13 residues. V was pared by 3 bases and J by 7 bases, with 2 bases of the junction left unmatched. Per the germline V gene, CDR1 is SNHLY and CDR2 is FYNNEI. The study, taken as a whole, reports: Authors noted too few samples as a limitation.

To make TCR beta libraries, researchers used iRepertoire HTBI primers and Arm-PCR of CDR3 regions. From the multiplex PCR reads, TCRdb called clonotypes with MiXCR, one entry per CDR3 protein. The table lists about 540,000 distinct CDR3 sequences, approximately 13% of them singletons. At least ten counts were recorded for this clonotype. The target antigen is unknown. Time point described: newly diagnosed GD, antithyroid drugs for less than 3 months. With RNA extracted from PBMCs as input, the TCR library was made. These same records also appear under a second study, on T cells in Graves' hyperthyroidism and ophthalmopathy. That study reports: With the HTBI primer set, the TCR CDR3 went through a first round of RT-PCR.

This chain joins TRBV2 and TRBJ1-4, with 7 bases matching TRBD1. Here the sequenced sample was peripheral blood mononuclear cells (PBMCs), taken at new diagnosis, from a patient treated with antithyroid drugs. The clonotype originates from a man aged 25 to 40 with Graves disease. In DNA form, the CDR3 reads TGTGCCAGCAGTGACAGGGGGGGTGAAAAACTGTTTTTT. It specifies CASSDRGGEKLFF.